Each of the 18 T cell receptor beta chains below was sequenced from the same sample in a study of blood T cell repertoires in COVID-19. The method was immunoSEQ multiplex PCR; TCRdb's version includes in-frame clones alone and lacks a portion of them. The sample holds 250,000 or so clones, around 91% seen once. Sequencing used peripheral blood. The source is a woman aged 55-75 years with COVID-19, enrolled during active disease.

The J gene is TRBJ1-3, the V gene TRBV7-9; the D gene is possibly TRBD1 (5 bases). Trimming removed 5 bases from V and 2 bases from J, with 16 bases in between. The CDR3 runs to 16 residues. Germline CDR1 reads SEHNR; CDR2 reads FQNEAQ (reference sequence). This chain's CDR3 is CASSRNRGITGNTIYF. Written as DNA, the CDR3 is TGTGCCAGCAGCCGAAATCGGGGGATCACTGGAAACACCATATATTTT.

V and J are TRBV13 and TRBJ2-7; 9 bases align to TRBD1. There are 13 residues in the CDR3. V trimming: 5 bases; J trimming: 6 bases; junction bases outside the gene matches: 5. Germline V CDR1 and CDR2: PRHDT, FYEKMQ (reference sequence). CDR3 DNA sequence: TGTGCCAGCAGCAGAACGGACAGGGGCGAGCAGTACTTC. As protein: CASSRTDRGEQYF.

The J gene is TRBJ1-1, the V gene TRBV5-1, with a possible D match to TRBD1 (5 bases). Deletions cut 6 bases from V and 4 bases from J, with 19 bases between. The CDR3 has 15 residues. The germline V gene encodes CDR1 SGHRS and CDR2 YFSETQ. CDR3 DNA: TGCGCCAGCACCAGGGAGGGGTTCGCGAGCACTGAAGCTTTCTTT. As protein: CASTREGFASTEAFF. Looking up the rest from reference TRBV5-1 and TRBJ1-1 gives the full variable domain: KAGVTQTPRYLIKTRGQQVTLSCSPISGHRSVSWYQQTPGQGLQFLFEYFSETQRNKGNFPGRFSGRQFSNSRSEMNVSTLELGDSALYLCASTREGFASTEAFFGQGTRLTVV.

The chain links TRBV10-3 to TRBJ2-2, with TRBD2 matching over 7 bases. With V trimmed by 7 bases and J by 0 bases, 8 bases remained unmatched. Germline V gives CDR1 ENHRY, CDR2 SYGVKD. This CDR3 is 16 amino acids long. The CDR3 sequence: CAINSKSGANTGELFF. CDR3 coding DNA: TGTGCCATCAACTCAAAAAGCGGGGCGAACACCGGGGAGCTGTTTTTT.

V gene TRBV5-1 combines with J gene TRBJ1-2; D is possibly TRBD1 (5 bases). CDR3 length: 14 amino acids. CDR1 is SGHRS, CDR2 YFSETQ, per germline. Trimming shortened V by 0 bases and J by 2 bases, and 8 bases separated the two germline ends. The CDR3 loop reads CASSLGTTNYGYTF. As DNA, the CDR3 is TGCGCCAGCAGCTTGGGGACAACAAACTATGGCTACACCTTC.

V usage is TRBV19 and J usage is TRBJ1-5; 8 nucleotides line up with TRBD1. CDR1 and CDR2 from the germline V gene are LNHDA and SQIVND (reference sequence). J gave up 6 bases and V 10 bases, and 14 bases lay outside the gene matches. This CDR3 comprises 15 residues. The CDR3 nucleotides read TGTGCCACCGCACGACAGGGGAGAGGCGGTCAGCCCCAGCATTTT. It encodes CATARQGRGGQPQHF.

This clone was observed once. The chain recombines TRBV5-8 with TRBJ2-3; TRBD2 matches 9 bases. Germline V gene sequence: CDR1 SGHTS, CDR2 YDEGEE. V was clipped by 0 bases and J by 4 bases; unmatched bases: 9. The CDR3 totals 17 residues. The CDR3 nucleotides read TGTGCCAGCAGCTTGGGCTTTCGCGGGGGGGCCCCAGATACGCAGTATTTT. Encoded protein: CASSLGFRGGAPDTQYF.

The chain combines TRBV9 with TRBJ1-5; D is perhaps TRBD1 (6 bases). CDR1 and CDR2 from the germline V gene are SGDLS and YYNGEE. V was trimmed by 0 bases and J by 9 bases, leaving 13 bases between them. The CDR3 totals 14 residues. CDR3: CASSVAGGDGPQHF. The CDR3 bases are TGTGCCAGCAGCGTAGCTGGGGGCGATGGGCCCCAGCATTTT.

This clone appeared once. The rearrangement joins TRBV6-4 to TRBJ2-2, with 7 bases identical to TRBD1. The CDR3 runs 14 residues. Germline assignment: CDR1 MRHNA and CDR2 SNTAGT. The V segment lost 4 bases and the J segment 3 bases; nucleotides outside the gene matches: 2. In nucleotides, the CDR3 is TGTGCCAGCAGTGTCACAGGGGACACCGGGGAGCTGTTTTTT. Protein sequence: CASSVTGDTGELFF.

This clone is a singleton in its sample. CDR3 DNA sequence: TGTGCCAGCAGTACAATACAGGGGTCTCAGCCCCAGCATTTT. Translated, it gives CASSTIQGSQPQHF. V gene TRBV2 combines with J gene TRBJ1-5; 7 positions agree with TRBD1. Germline-derived CDR1 and CDR2 are SNHLY and FYNNEI. The CDR3 runs 14 residues. After removal of 5 bases from V and 6 bases from J, the junction contained 7 bases not matched to a gene.

V gene TRBV5-1 combines with J gene TRBJ1-6, with a possible D match to TRBD1 (5 bases). The CDR3 spans 16 residues. CDR1 is SGHRS, CDR2 YFSETQ, per germline. V dropped 0 bases and J dropped 2 bases, with 9 bases sitting between them. As DNA, the CDR3 is TGCGCCAGCAGCTTGGTTGGGGCCGCCTATAATTCACCCCTCCACTTT. The encoded protein is CASSLVGAAYNSPLHF.

This clone was seen just once. The CDR3, as DNA: TGTGCCAGTAGCCAGGGGGCGAGGGGCTACACCTTC. Translation: CASSQGARGYTF. The V call is TRBV19, the J call TRBJ1-2, with 8 bases aligning to TRBD1. The CDR3 length is 12 residues. V shed 6 bases, J shed 8 bases, and the junction held 5 bases outside the gene matches. Germline CDR1 LNHDA, CDR2 SQIVND (reference sequence).

The chain recombines TRBV18 with TRBJ2-1, with no clear D. CDR1 KGHSH and CDR2 LQKENI come from the germline V gene. The CDR3 loop spans 14 amino acids. V lost 3 bases and J 0 bases, leaving 6 bases between the germline ends. CDR3 nucleotide sequence: TGTGCCAGCTCACCGAGCTACTCCTACAATGAGCAGTTCTTC. Amino acid sequence: CASSPSYSYNEQFF. The whole variable domain, filled in from reference TRBV18 and TRBJ2-1, reads NAGVMQNPRHLVRRRGQEARLRCSPMKGHSHVYWYRQLPEEGLKFMVYLQKENIIDESGMPKERFSAEFPKEGPSILRIQQVVRGDSAAYFCASSPSYSYNEQFFGPGTRLTVL.

The V gene is TRBV9, the J gene TRBJ2-2; D is unresolved. CDR1 and CDR2 from the germline V gene are SGDLS and YYNGEE. The CDR3 is 13 amino acids. V lost 4 bases, J lost 0 bases, and 4 bases lay in between. CDR3 DNA: TGTGCCAGCAGCCTCTCGAACACCGGGGAGCTGTTTTTT. The encoded protein is CASSLSNTGELFF.

This clone has a single count. The rearrangement uses TRBV4-1 and TRBJ1-2; D is perhaps TRBD1 (6 bases). The V end was cut by 1 base, the J end by 0 bases, with 15 bases between. Germline loops: CDR1 MGHRA, CDR2 YSYEKL. This CDR3 comprises 17 residues. The CDR3 coding sequence is TGCGCCAGCAGCCAAGCCACGGCCGGACAGACTAACTATGGCTACACCTTC. This sequence encodes CASSQATAGQTNYGYTF.

The chain uses TRBV3-1 (or the pseudogene TRBV3-2) and TRBJ1-4, with TRBD1 identical over 7 bases. This CDR3 has 15 residues. After removal of 4 bases from V and 6 bases from J, the junction contained 8 bases not matched to a gene. Germline V gene data show CDR1 as LGHDT and CDR2 as YNNKEL (reference sequence). The CDR3 nucleotides read TGTGCCAGCAGCCCTTTACAGGGGACGTATGAAAAACTGTTTTTT. This sequence encodes CASSPLQGTYEKLFF.

CDR3 protein: CASERTGYYGYTF. CDR3 nucleotide sequence: TGTGCCAGCGAAAGAACAGGGTACTATGGCTACACCTTC. The rearrangement links TRBV6-6 to TRBJ1-2; perhaps TRBD1 as D (6 bases). Germline CDR1 MNHNY, CDR2 SVGAGI (reference sequence). The CDR3 is 13 residues long. The germline V and J ends were trimmed by 8 bases and 3 bases, with 13 bases remaining between them.

Here the CDR3 DNA reads TGCGCCAGCAGCTTGAATATAGGGGCGAATTCACCCCTCCACTTT. It specifies CASSLNIGANSPLHF. The J gene is TRBJ1-6, the V gene TRBV5-1; maybe TRBD1 (5 bases). The CDR3 sequence is 15 residues long. V lost 1 base to trimming and J lost 7 bases, with 12 bases between them. Per the germline V gene, CDR1 is SGHRS and CDR2 is YFSETQ.